The clone carrying this TCR beta chain was picked up many times. Antigen specificity is unknown. Amplification of TCR beta CDR3 was performed by multiplex PCR with 32 V and 13 J primers. Each CDR3 protein is one row after TCRdb ran MiXCR on the multiplex PCR reads. Altogether under 35,000 distinct CDR3 sequences are present, 25% to 30% being singletons, with the ten largest covering 4%. This entry belongs to a study of immune heterogeneity within non-small cell lung tumors. Study-wide results and limits: Recurring identical dominant CDR3 beta clonotypes were observed across tumor sites within a patient, together with site-unique high-frequency clones.

As template, the study used bulk tumor genomic DNA at roughly 600 ng per sample. Several biopsies per primary tumor were taken during surgery, spaced as far apart as possible. Samples came from untreated patients having curative surgery for newly diagnosed non-small cell lung cancer. There were some 15 donors in total. They were all newly diagnosed non-small cell lung cancer patients undergoing surgery with curative intent. This CDR3 is 17 amino acids long. Germline CDR1 is SGHRS and CDR2 is YFSETQ. Unmatched junction bases numbered 14, after V lost 3 bases and J lost 2 bases. J is TRBJ2-7 and V is TRBV5-1, with 7 bases aligning to TRBD1. The TCR sequence derives from a man in his forties with non-small cell lung cancer. Sequencing was performed on lung tumor tissue. The CDR3 here is CASSWTLTTGQTYEQYF. Written as DNA, the CDR3 is TGCGCCAGCAGCTGGACATTGACGACGGGACAGACCTACGAGCAGTACTTC.